This is a list of T cell receptor beta chains from one sample in a study of T-cell reconstitution after alpha-beta-depleted transplantation in children. TCRdb reprocessed the PCR reads via MiXCR and lists one record per CDR3 protein. This table holds some 500,000 distinct CDR3 sequences, approximately 30% found once. The starting material was PBMCs from the stem cell graft donor, obtained from the stem cell graft. The receptors were gathered from a human donor who donated a stem cell graft to a child with aplastic anemia. CDR3s include the opening cysteine and the closing phenylalanine or tryptophan. The order of the fields is CDR3 protein, CDR3 DNA, clone size, D gene, J gene, V gene. D genes are given only for firm matches. Clone size is stated in some rows and not others, as once, few, many or a class when expanded.

cdr3_aa: CASSVGQGVLNTEAFF
cdr3_nt: TGTGCCAGCAGCGTAGGGCAGGGGGTCCTGAACACTGAAGCTTTCTTT
clone_size: -
d_call: TRBD1
j_call: TRBJ1-1
v_call: TRBV9

cdr3_aa: CASSPASLGETQYF
cdr3_nt: TGCGCCAGCAGTCCGGCCTCCCTCGGAGAGACCCAGTACTTC
clone_size: -
d_call: -
j_call: TRBJ2-5
v_call: TRBV5-1

cdr3_aa: CSVVKPPWEGADTQYF
cdr3_nt: TGCAGCGTTGTAAAACCTCCGTGGGAGGGCGCAGATACGCAGTATTTT
clone_size: few
d_call: TRBD2
j_call: TRBJ2-3
v_call: TRBV29-1

cdr3_aa: CASSLEEGNRNEQFF
cdr3_nt: TGCGCCAGCAGCCTGGAGGAAGGGAATCGTAATGAGCAGTTCTTC
clone_size: -
d_call: -
j_call: TRBJ2-1
v_call: TRBV5-1

cdr3_aa: CSASPGLYADTQYF
cdr3_nt: TGCAGTGCTAGTCCGGGACTGTACGCCGATACGCAGTATTTT
clone_size: -
d_call: -
j_call: TRBJ2-3
v_call: TRBV20-1

cdr3_aa: CASSLVGSEETQYF
cdr3_nt: TGCGCCAGCAGCTTGGTGGGTAGTGAGGAGACCCAGTACTTC
clone_size: -
d_call: -
j_call: TRBJ2-5
v_call: TRBV5-1

cdr3_aa: CSVDRQGQDYGYTF
cdr3_nt: TGCAGCGTCGATCGACAGGGCCAGGACTATGGCTACACCTTC
clone_size: -
d_call: TRBD1
j_call: TRBJ1-2
v_call: TRBV29-1

cdr3_aa: CASSSGHAGDEKLFF
cdr3_nt: TGTGCCAGCAGCTCCGGACACGCCGGGGATGAAAAACTGTTTTTT
clone_size: -
d_call: -
j_call: TRBJ1-4
v_call: TRBV7-2

cdr3_aa: CSVDKVNTEAFF
cdr3_nt: TGCAGCGTTGATAAGGTGAACACTGAAGCTTTCTTT
clone_size: -
d_call: -
j_call: TRBJ1-1
v_call: TRBV29-1

cdr3_aa: CASSPWRSDSGNTIYF
cdr3_nt: TGTGCCAGCAGCCCATGGCGATCCGACTCTGGAAACACCATATATTTT
clone_size: few
d_call: -
j_call: TRBJ1-3
v_call: TRBV6-2/TRBV6-3

cdr3_aa: CSATISADTQYF
cdr3_nt: TGCAGTGCTACTATTAGCGCAGATACGCAGTATTTT
clone_size: -
d_call: -
j_call: TRBJ2-3
v_call: TRBV20-1

cdr3_aa: CASSQDNGNTDTQYF
cdr3_nt: TGTGCCAGCAGCCAAGATAACGGAAACACAGATACGCAGTATTTT
clone_size: -
d_call: -
j_call: TRBJ2-3
v_call: TRBV4-2

cdr3_aa: CSARAQHTDTQYF
cdr3_nt: TGCAGTGCTAGAGCACAACACACGGATACGCAGTATTTT
clone_size: many
d_call: -
j_call: TRBJ2-3
v_call: TRBV20-1

cdr3_aa: CASSPVEGRSPLHF
cdr3_nt: TGTGCCAGCAGCCCCGTTGAGGGGAGATCACCCCTCCACTTT
clone_size: -
d_call: -
j_call: TRBJ1-6
v_call: TRBV2

cdr3_aa: CASSYSDRGDGYTF
cdr3_nt: TGTGCCAGCAGTTACTCCGACAGGGGAGATGGCTACACCTTC
clone_size: -
d_call: TRBD1
j_call: TRBJ1-2
v_call: TRBV6-5

cdr3_aa: CASGMDGWTKDRF
cdr3_nt: TGTGCTAGTGGCATGGATGGTTGGACTAAGGACCGCTTC
clone_size: -
d_call: -
j_call: TRBJ2-4
v_call: TRBV12-5

cdr3_aa: CASRGLDYGYTF
cdr3_nt: TGTGCCAGCAGGGGGCTTGACTATGGCTACACCTTC
clone_size: few
d_call: -
j_call: TRBJ1-2
v_call: TRBV2

cdr3_aa: CATSDHRQGSNQPQHF
cdr3_nt: TGTGCCACCAGTGACCACCGACAGGGTAGCAATCAGCCCCAGCATTTT
clone_size: many
d_call: TRBD1
j_call: TRBJ1-5
v_call: TRBV24-1

cdr3_aa: CAHGMQETQYF
cdr3_nt: TGTGCCCACGGCATGCAAGAGACCCAGTACTTC
clone_size: -
d_call: -
j_call: TRBJ2-5
v_call: TRBV6-1

cdr3_aa: CSVEDIWGGSEFF
cdr3_nt: TGCAGCGTTGAAGATATTTGGGGCGGGAGTGAGTTCTTC
clone_size: -
d_call: TRBD2
j_call: TRBJ2-1
v_call: TRBV29-1

cdr3_aa: CASSPQTRLNTEAFF
cdr3_nt: TGCGCCAGCAGCCCCCAGACGCGATTGAACACTGAAGCTTTCTTT
clone_size: -
d_call: -
j_call: TRBJ1-1
v_call: TRBV4-3

cdr3_aa: CASSLYGREGEKLFF
cdr3_nt: TGTGCCAGCAGCTTGTACGGCAGGGAAGGCGAAAAACTGTTTTTT
clone_size: -
d_call: -
j_call: TRBJ1-4
v_call: TRBV5-6

cdr3_aa: CASSPTPSANEKLFF
cdr3_nt: TGTGCCAGCAGCCCGACACCTTCGGCTAATGAAAAACTGTTTTTT
clone_size: -
d_call: -
j_call: TRBJ1-4
v_call: TRBV7-2

cdr3_aa: CASSKPQEPQHF
cdr3_nt: TGTGCCAGCAGTAAGCCGCAGGAGCCCCAGCATTTT
clone_size: -
d_call: -
j_call: TRBJ1-5
v_call: TRBV5-8

cdr3_aa: CSVDMTEAFF
cdr3_nt: TGCAGCGTGGACATGACTGAAGCTTTCTTT
clone_size: few
d_call: -
j_call: TRBJ1-1
v_call: TRBV29-1

cdr3_aa: CASSEQGRGRGNTEAFF
cdr3_nt: TGTGCCAGCAGTGAACAGGGTCGGGGCAGGGGGAACACTGAAGCTTTCTTT
clone_size: few
d_call: -
j_call: TRBJ1-1
v_call: TRBV6-1

cdr3_aa: CAWSIGGNYGYTF
cdr3_nt: TGTGCCTGGAGCATAGGCGGCAACTATGGCTACACCTTC
clone_size: -
d_call: -
j_call: TRBJ1-2
v_call: TRBV30

cdr3_aa: CAIRRDRINEKLFF
cdr3_nt: TGTGCCATCAGGAGGGACAGAATTAATGAAAAACTGTTTTTT
clone_size: -
d_call: TRBD1
j_call: TRBJ1-4
v_call: TRBV10-3

cdr3_aa: CASSLRGSGETQYF
cdr3_nt: TGTGCCAGCAGCTTGCGCGGGAGTGGAGAGACCCAGTACTTC
clone_size: -
d_call: TRBD2
j_call: TRBJ2-5
v_call: TRBV7-2

cdr3_aa: CASRKGGPGQPQHF
cdr3_nt: TGTGCCAGCAGAAAAGGGGGGCCTGGTCAGCCCCAGCATTTT
clone_size: few
d_call: -
j_call: TRBJ1-5
v_call: TRBV28

cdr3_aa: CASSLIGGQGSNEQFF
cdr3_nt: TGTGCCAGCAGCTTAATAGGGGGACAGGGGTCCAATGAGCAGTTCTTC
clone_size: -
d_call: TRBD1
j_call: TRBJ2-1
v_call: TRBV7-3

cdr3_aa: CASSLGQLYEQYF
cdr3_nt: TGCGCCAGCAGCTTGGGACAGCTTTACGAGCAGTACTTC
clone_size: -
d_call: -
j_call: TRBJ2-7
v_call: TRBV5-1

cdr3_aa: CASSHDPGTTPKTEAFF
cdr3_nt: TGTGCCAGCAGCCACGACCCGGGGACCACACCGAAGACTGAAGCTTTCTTT
clone_size: -
d_call: -
j_call: TRBJ1-1
v_call: TRBV3-1

cdr3_aa: CASRTSGRRDTQYF
cdr3_nt: TGTGCCAGCAGAACTAGCGGGAGGAGAGATACGCAGTATTTT
clone_size: few
d_call: TRBD2
j_call: TRBJ2-3
v_call: TRBV7-2

cdr3_aa: CASSPGGTGPYGYTF
cdr3_nt: TGTGCCAGCTCACCAGGGGGGACAGGTCCCTATGGCTACACCTTC
clone_size: -
d_call: TRBD1
j_call: TRBJ1-2
v_call: TRBV18

cdr3_aa: CSARVQEGIAGELFF
cdr3_nt: TGCAGTGCTAGAGTCCAGGAGGGTATTGCCGGGGAGCTGTTTTTT
clone_size: -
d_call: -
j_call: TRBJ2-2
v_call: TRBV20-1

cdr3_aa: CASSFSGQVVQETQYF
cdr3_nt: TGTGCCAGCAGTTTTTCGGGACAGGTAGTCCAAGAGACCCAGTACTTC
clone_size: few
d_call: TRBD1
j_call: TRBJ2-5
v_call: TRBV12-3/TRBV12-4

cdr3_aa: CASTVTGAGELFF
cdr3_nt: TGTGCCAGCACAGTCACAGGGGCCGGGGAGCTGTTTTTT
clone_size: -
d_call: TRBD1
j_call: TRBJ2-2
v_call: TRBV6-2/TRBV6-3

cdr3_aa: CASSQDSGTGIRAFF
cdr3_nt: TGCGCCAGCAGCCAGGACTCCGGGACAGGGATACGAGCTTTCTTT
clone_size: -
d_call: TRBD1
j_call: TRBJ1-1
v_call: TRBV4-3

cdr3_aa: CASSPTSGSHPAKNIQYF
cdr3_nt: TGTGCCAGCAGCCCGACTAGCGGGAGTCATCCGGCCAAAAACATTCAGTACTTC
clone_size: -
d_call: TRBD2
j_call: TRBJ2-4
v_call: TRBV12-3/TRBV12-4

cdr3_aa: CSARDFLHSYEQYF
cdr3_nt: TGCAGTGCTAGGGACTTCCTTCACTCCTACGAGCAGTACTTC
clone_size: -
d_call: -
j_call: TRBJ2-7
v_call: TRBV20-1

cdr3_aa: CASSFRQGEAFF
cdr3_nt: TGTGCCAGCAGTTTCCGACAGGGTGAAGCTTTCTTT
clone_size: -
d_call: TRBD1
j_call: TRBJ1-1
v_call: TRBV6-5

cdr3_aa: CASILEFSAADVAKNIQYF
cdr3_nt: TGTGCCAGCATTCTCGAGTTTTCGGCAGCGGACGTAGCCAAAAACATTCAGTACTTC
clone_size: few
d_call: -
j_call: TRBJ2-4
v_call: TRBV21-1

cdr3_aa: CASSPLQGLPATDTQYF
cdr3_nt: TGTGCCAGCAGCCCGCTACAGGGCTTACCGGCCACAGATACGCAGTATTTT
clone_size: many
d_call: -
j_call: TRBJ2-3
v_call: TRBV5-4

cdr3_aa: CASSLTSGGPQSGNTIYF
cdr3_nt: TGTGCCAGCAGCCTGACGTCAGGGGGGCCTCAGTCTGGAAACACCATATATTTT
clone_size: -
d_call: TRBD1
j_call: TRBJ1-3
v_call: TRBV11-2

cdr3_aa: CASGKAGGYDEQFF
cdr3_nt: TGCGCCAGCGGCAAAGCGGGAGGTTACGATGAGCAGTTCTTC
clone_size: -
d_call: TRBD2
j_call: TRBJ2-1
v_call: TRBV5-1

cdr3_aa: CASLPGQGFNEQFF
cdr3_nt: TGTGCCAGCCTGCCGGGACAGGGGTTTAATGAGCAGTTCTTC
clone_size: few
d_call: TRBD1
j_call: TRBJ2-1
v_call: TRBV25-1

cdr3_aa: CASSPQKRNYEKLFF
cdr3_nt: TGTGCCAGCAGTCCCCAGAAACGGAATTATGAAAAACTGTTTTTT
clone_size: -
d_call: -
j_call: TRBJ1-4
v_call: TRBV27

cdr3_aa: CASRPQGGGTEAFF
cdr3_nt: TGTGCCAGTAGGCCGCAAGGGGGGGGCACTGAAGCTTTCTTT
clone_size: -
d_call: -
j_call: TRBJ1-1
v_call: TRBV19

cdr3_aa: CASSLDLLSYNEQFF
cdr3_nt: TGTGCCAGCAGTTTAGATCTTCTTTCCTACAATGAGCAGTTCTTC
clone_size: -
d_call: -
j_call: TRBJ2-1
v_call: TRBV12-3/TRBV12-4